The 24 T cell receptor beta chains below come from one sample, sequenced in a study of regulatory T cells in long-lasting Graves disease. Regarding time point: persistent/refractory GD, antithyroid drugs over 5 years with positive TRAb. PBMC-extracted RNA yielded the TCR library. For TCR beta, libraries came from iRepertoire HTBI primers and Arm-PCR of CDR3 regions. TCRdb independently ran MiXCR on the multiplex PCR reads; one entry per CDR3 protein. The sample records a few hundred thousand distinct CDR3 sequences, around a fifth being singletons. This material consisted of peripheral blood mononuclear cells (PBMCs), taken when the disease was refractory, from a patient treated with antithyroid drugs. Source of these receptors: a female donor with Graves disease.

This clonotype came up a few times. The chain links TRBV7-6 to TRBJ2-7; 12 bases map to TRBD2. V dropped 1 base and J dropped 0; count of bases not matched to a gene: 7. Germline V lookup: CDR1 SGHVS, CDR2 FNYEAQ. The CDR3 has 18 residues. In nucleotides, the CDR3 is TGTGCCAGCAGCTTAGAGCCCGGACTAGCGGGGATCTCCTACGAGCAGTACTTC. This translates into CASSLEPGLAGISYEQYF.

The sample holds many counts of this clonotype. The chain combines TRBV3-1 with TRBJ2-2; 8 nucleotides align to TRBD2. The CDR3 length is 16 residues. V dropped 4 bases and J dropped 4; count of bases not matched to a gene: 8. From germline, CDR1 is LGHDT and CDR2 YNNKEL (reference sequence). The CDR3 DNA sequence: TGTGCCAGCAGCCCCCCGGGACTAGGGATCACCGGGGAGCTGTTTTTT. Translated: CASSPPGLGITGELFF.

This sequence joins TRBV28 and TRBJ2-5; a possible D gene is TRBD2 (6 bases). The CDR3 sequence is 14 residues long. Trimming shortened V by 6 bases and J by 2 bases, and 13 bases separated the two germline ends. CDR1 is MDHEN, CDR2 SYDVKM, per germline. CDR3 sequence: CASRGGPSQETQYF. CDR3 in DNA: TGTGCCAGCAGGGGGGGACCGAGTCAAGAGACCCAGTACTTC.

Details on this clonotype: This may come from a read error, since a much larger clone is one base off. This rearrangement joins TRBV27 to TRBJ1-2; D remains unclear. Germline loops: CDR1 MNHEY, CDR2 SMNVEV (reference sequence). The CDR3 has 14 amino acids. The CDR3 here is CASSLLGTVGGYSF. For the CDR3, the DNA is TGTGCCAGCAGTTTACTGGGTACAGTTGGCGGCTACAGCTTC.

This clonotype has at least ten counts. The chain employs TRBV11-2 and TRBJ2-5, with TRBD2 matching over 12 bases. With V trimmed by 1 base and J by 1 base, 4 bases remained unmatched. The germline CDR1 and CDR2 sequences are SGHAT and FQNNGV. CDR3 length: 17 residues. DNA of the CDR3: TGTGCCAGCAGCTTAGGGCTAGCGGGAGGGATCCAAGAGACCCAGTACTTC. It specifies CASSLGLAGGIQETQYF.

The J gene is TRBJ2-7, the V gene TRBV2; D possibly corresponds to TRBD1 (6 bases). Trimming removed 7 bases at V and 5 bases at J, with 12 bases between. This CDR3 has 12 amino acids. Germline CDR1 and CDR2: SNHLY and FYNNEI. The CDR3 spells CASKIGQNEQYF. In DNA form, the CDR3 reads TGTGCCAGCAAGATAGGACAGAACGAGCAGTACTTC.

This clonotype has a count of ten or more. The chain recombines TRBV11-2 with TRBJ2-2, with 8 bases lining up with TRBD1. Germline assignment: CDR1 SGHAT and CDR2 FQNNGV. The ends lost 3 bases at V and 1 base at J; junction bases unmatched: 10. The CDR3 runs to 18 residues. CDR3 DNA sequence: TGTGCCAGCAGCTTTGGGATTTGGGGACAGGAGAACACCGGGGAGCTGTTTTTT. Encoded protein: CASSFGIWGQENTGELFF.

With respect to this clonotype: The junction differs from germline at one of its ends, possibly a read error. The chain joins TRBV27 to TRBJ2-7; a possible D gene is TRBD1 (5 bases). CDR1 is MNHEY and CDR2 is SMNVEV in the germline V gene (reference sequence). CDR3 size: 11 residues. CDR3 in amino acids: CASSFGAEPYF. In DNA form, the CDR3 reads TGTGCCAGCAGTTTTGGGGCAGAGCCGTACTTC.

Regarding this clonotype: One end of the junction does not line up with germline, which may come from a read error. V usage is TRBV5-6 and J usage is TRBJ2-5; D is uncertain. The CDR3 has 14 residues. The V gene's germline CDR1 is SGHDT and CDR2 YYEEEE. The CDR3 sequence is CASSVGPYQEAQYF. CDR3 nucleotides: TGTGCCAGCAGCGTCGGACCTTACCAAGAGGCCCAGTACTTC.

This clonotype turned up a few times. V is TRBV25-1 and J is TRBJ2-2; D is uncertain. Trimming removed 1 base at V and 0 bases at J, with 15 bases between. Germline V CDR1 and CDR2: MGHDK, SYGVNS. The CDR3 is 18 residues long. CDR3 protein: CASSESRGERANTGELFF. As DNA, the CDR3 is TGTGCCAGCAGTGAATCGCGTGGCGAAAGGGCGAACACCGGGGAGCTGTTTTTT.

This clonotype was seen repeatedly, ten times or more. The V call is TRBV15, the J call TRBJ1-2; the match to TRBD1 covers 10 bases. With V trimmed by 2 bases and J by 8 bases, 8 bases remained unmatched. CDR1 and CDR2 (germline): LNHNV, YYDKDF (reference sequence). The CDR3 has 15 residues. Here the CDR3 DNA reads TGTGCCACCAGCAGACTTTTTGGGACAGGGGACGGCTACACCTTC. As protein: CATSRLFGTGDGYTF.

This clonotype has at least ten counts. The CDR3 DNA reads as TGTGCCAGCAGCTTTCAAGCGGGACTGAACACCGGGGAGCTGTTTTTT. Its protein product is CASSFQAGLNTGELFF. This chain joins TRBV7-6 and TRBJ2-2, with 7 bases matching TRBD2. The germline V gene has CDR1 SGHVS and CDR2 FNYEAQ. CDR3 length: 16 residues. With V trimmed by 3 bases and J by 1 base, 5 bases remained unmatched.

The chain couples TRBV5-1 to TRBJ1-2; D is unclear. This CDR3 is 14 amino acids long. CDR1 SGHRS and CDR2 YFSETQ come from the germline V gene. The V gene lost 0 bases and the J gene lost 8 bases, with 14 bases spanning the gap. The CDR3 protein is CASSLAAVGEGYTF. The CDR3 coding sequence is TGCGCCAGCAGCTTGGCCGCGGTGGGTGAGGGCTACACCTTC. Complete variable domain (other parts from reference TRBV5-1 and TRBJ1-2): KAGVTQTPRYLIKTRGQQVTLSCSPISGHRSVSWYQQTPGQGLQFLFEYFSETQRNKGNFPGRFSGRQFSNSRSEMNVSTLELGDSALYLCASSLAAVGEGYTFGSGTRLTVV.

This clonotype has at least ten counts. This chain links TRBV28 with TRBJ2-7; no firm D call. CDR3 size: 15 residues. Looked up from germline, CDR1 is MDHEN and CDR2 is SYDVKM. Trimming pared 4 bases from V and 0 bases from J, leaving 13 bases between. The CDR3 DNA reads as TGTGCCAGCAGTTCCCCACAGCTGAGCTCCTACGAGCAGTACTTC. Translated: CASSSPQLSSYEQYF.

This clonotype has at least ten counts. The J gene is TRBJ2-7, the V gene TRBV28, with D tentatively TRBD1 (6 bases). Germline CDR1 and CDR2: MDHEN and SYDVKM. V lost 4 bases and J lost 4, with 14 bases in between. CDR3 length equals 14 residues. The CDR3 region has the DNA TGTGCCAGCAGTTCGTCAGGGACATTGTACGAGCAGTACTTC. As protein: CASSSSGTLYEQYF.

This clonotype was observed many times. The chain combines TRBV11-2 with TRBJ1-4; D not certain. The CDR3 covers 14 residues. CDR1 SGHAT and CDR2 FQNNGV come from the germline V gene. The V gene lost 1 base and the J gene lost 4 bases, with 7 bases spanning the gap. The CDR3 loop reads CASSLVQYNEKLFF. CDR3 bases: TGTGCCAGCAGCTTAGTACAGTATAATGAAAAACTGTTTTTT.

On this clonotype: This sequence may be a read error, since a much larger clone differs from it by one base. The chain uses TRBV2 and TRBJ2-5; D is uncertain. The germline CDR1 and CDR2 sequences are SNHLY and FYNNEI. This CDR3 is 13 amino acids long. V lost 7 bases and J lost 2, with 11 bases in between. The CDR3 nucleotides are TGTGCCAGCACCACGGCACTACAAGAGACCCAGTACTTC. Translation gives CASTTALQETQYF.

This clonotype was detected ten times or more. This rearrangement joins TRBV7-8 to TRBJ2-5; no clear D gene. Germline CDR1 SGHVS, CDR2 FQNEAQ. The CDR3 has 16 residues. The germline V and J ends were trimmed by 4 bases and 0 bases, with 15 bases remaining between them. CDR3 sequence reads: CASSSGRRADQETQYF. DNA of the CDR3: TGTGCCAGCAGCTCGGGCCGACGCGCGGACCAAGAGACCCAGTACTTC.

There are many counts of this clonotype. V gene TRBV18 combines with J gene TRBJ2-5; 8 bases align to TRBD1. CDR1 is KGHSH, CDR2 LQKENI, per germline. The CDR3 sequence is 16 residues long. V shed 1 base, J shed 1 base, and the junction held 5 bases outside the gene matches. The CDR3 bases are TGTGCCAGCTCACCACGGCCAGGGGGCCGCCAAGAGACCCAGTACTTC. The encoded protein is CASSPRPGGRQETQYF.

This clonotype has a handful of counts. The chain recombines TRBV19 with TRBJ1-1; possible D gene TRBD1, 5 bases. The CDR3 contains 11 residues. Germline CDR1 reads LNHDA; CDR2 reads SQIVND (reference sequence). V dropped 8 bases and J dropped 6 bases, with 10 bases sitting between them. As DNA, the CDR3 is TGTGCCAGTGCCGGGACGCCTGAAGCTTTCTTT. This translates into CASAGTPEAFF.

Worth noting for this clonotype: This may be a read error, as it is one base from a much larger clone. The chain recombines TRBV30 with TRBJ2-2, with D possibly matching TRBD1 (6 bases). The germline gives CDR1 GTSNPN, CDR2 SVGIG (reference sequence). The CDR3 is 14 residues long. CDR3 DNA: TGTGCCTGGTCGGGACACACGAACACCGGGGAGCTGTCTTTT. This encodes CAWSGHTNTGELSF.

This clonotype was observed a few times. Written as DNA, the CDR3 is TGTGCCAGCAGAGACAACACCGGGGAGCTGTTTTTT. Translation: CASRDNTGELFF. The chain has TRBV7-7 and TRBJ2-2; no reliable D call. Trimming stripped 6 bases from V and 2 bases from J, with 4 bases between. CDR1 is SSHAT, CDR2 FNYEAQ, per germline (reference sequence). The CDR3 runs to 12 residues.

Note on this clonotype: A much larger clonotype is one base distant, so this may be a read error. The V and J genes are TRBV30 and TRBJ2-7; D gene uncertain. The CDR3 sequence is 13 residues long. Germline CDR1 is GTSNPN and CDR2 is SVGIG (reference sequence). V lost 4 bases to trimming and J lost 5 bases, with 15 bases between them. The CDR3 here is CAWNRYPLHEQYF. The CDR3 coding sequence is TGTGCCTGGAATCGTTATCCCCTCCACGAGCAGTACTTC.

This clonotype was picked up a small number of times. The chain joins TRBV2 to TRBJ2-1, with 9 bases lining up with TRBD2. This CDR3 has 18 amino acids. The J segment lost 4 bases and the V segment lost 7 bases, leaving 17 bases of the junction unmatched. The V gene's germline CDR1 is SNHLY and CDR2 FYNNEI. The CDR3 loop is CASIYHRLTSGSYNEQFF. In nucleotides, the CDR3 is TGTGCCAGCATATATCATAGGTTGACTAGCGGCTCATACAATGAGCAGTTCTTC.